These 15 T cell receptor beta chains were sequenced from one sample in a study of control samples from healthy donors and cancer patients. Measured with immunoSEQ multiplex PCR; TCRdb has only the in-frame clones, and not every one. The data show about 180,000 clones, 90% seen once. The sequenced sample consisted of blood. These receptors originate from a woman aged 50 to 60 in good health.

The chain recombines TRBV10-2 with TRBJ2-3, with D possibly being TRBD2 (7 bases). Germline V lookup: CDR1 WSHSY, CDR2 SAAADI. Trimming took off 7 bases at V and 4 bases at J, with 12 bases between the two ends. The CDR3 length is 13 residues. This chain's CDR3 is CASNGGAADTQYF. DNA for the CDR3: TGCGCCAGCAATGGGGGGGCCGCAGATACGCAGTATTTT.

The chain employs TRBV12-3 or TRBV12-4 and TRBJ2-3; unclear D gene. V lost 5 bases, J lost 6 bases, and 9 bases lay in between. This CDR3 has 12 residues. The CDR3 protein is CASSKIGDTQYF. CDR3 sequence (DNA): TGTGCCAGCAGTAAAATCGGGGATACGCAGTATTTT.

This chain joins TRBV24-1 and TRBJ1-1; D is perhaps TRBD1 (6 bases). V lost 3 bases to trimming and J lost 7 bases, with 11 bases between them. There are 13 residues in the CDR3. CDR1 and CDR2 from the germline V gene are KGHDR and SFDVKD. CDR3 DNA sequence: TGTGCCACCAGTGATCCGAGGGGGGATGAAGCTTTCTTT. Residues: CATSDPRGDEAFF.

This clone was observed a few times. The chain uses TRBV6-5 and TRBJ1-2, with TRBD1 matching 9 bases. This CDR3 has 12 residues. Germline CDR1 is MNHEY and CDR2 is SVGAGI. J gave up 8 bases and V 5 bases, and 3 bases lay outside the gene matches. The CDR3 DNA is TGTGCCAGCAGTCAGACAGGGGGAGGCTACACCTTC. Translated, it gives CASSQTGGGYTF.

The chain combines TRBV18 with TRBJ2-5; TRBD2 agrees at 10 bases. The CDR3 spans 18 residues. Trimming took 5 bases from V and 0 from J; bases not matched to a gene: 12. Germline CDR1 and CDR2: KGHSH and LQKENI. CDR3 sequence reads: CASSASKGTSGDQETQYF. As DNA, the CDR3 is TGTGCCAGCTCAGCGTCTAAAGGTACTAGCGGGGACCAAGAGACCCAGTACTTC.

This rearrangement joins TRBV11-2 to TRBJ1-4; possible D gene TRBD1, 6 bases. Per germline, CDR1 SGHAT and CDR2 FQNNGV. V was trimmed by 3 bases and J by 8 bases, leaving 10 bases between them. This CDR3 has 13 amino acids. The CDR3 DNA sequence: TGTGCCAGCAGCTTCACAGGGCGGGAAAAACTGTTTTTT. Translated, it gives CASSFTGREKLFF.

The gene calls are TRBV11-2 and TRBJ1-2, with TRBD1 matching over 9 bases. The CDR3 runs 13 residues. Per the germline V gene, CDR1 is SGHAT and CDR2 is FQNNGV. V lost 7 bases to trimming and J lost 6 bases; unmatched junction nucleotides: 6. The CDR3 region is CASMQTGGDGYTF. The CDR3 DNA reads as TGTGCCAGCATGCAGACAGGGGGAGATGGCTACACCTTC. Together with reference TRBV11-2 and TRBJ1-2, the CDR3 gives the full variable domain: EAGVAQSPRYKIIEKRQSVAFWCNPISGHATLYWYQQILGQGPKLLIQFQNNGVVDDSQLPKDRFSAERLKGVDSTLKIQPAKLEDSAVYLCASMQTGGDGYTFGSGTRLTVV.

This clone was recorded only once. V is TRBV24-1 and J is TRBJ2-2, with D unresolved. The germline V and J ends were trimmed by 6 bases and 4 bases, with 14 bases remaining between them. The germline V gene encodes CDR1 KGHDR and CDR2 SFDVKD. CDR3 length equals 15 residues. CDR3 nucleotides: TGTGCCACCAGTTCATGGTCTGGTCCCACCGGGGAGCTGTTTTTT. This codes for CATSSWSGPTGELFF.

The CDR3: CASSPGGGYEQYF. The CDR3 nucleotides are TGTGCCAGCAGTCCGGGTGGGGGCTACGAGCAGTACTTC. J is TRBJ2-7 and V is TRBV27, with D perhaps matching TRBD1 or TRBD2 (5 bases each). V lost 5 bases and J 3 bases, leaving 11 bases between the germline ends. Germline assignment: CDR1 MNHEY and CDR2 SMNVEV (reference sequence). The CDR3 totals 13 residues.

V gene TRBV9 combines with J gene TRBJ1-4; 10 positions match TRBD1. The CDR3 length is 18 residues. Germline V lookup: CDR1 SGDLS, CDR2 YYNGEE. J was trimmed by 4 bases and V by 3 bases; bases with no gene match: 12. The CDR3 region is CASSGAATGGVGNEKLFF. The CDR3 DNA follows: TGTGCCAGCAGCGGAGCGGCGACAGGGGGCGTTGGTAATGAAAAACTGTTTTTT.

J is TRBJ1-2 and V is TRBV2; the match to TRBD1 covers 7 bases. The trim removed 2 bases at V and 7 bases at J, leaving 7 bases unmatched. The germline CDR1 and CDR2 sequences are SNHLY and FYNNEI. This CDR3 contains 14 residues. DNA for the CDR3: TGTGCCAGCAGTGAAAATAAGGGGGCGGTTGGCTACACCTTC. Translating it yields CASSENKGAVGYTF.

J is TRBJ1-4 and V is TRBV2; D uncertain. V lost 1 base, J lost 9 bases, and 0 bases lay in between. The CDR3 is 10 amino acids. Per the germline V gene, CDR1 is SNHLY and CDR2 is FYNNEI. The CDR3 is CASSEEKLFF. The CDR3 DNA sequence: TGTGCCAGCAGTGAAGAAAAACTGTTTTTT.

The rearrangement links TRBV2 to TRBJ1-2; no firm D call. CDR1 and CDR2 (germline): SNHLY, FYNNEI. The CDR3 length is 14 residues. Trimming cost V 6 bases and J 0 bases, with 11 bases left between them. The CDR3 here is CASRADWSNYGYTF. The CDR3 bases are TGTGCCAGCAGGGCCGACTGGTCTAACTATGGCTACACCTTC.

This rearrangement joins TRBV28 to TRBJ1-5, with a weak D call TRBD1 (6 bases). Between the trimmed V and J ends, which lost 2 bases and 7 bases, there was a span of 21 bases. This CDR3 has 17 amino acids. Germline assignment: CDR1 MDHEN and CDR2 SYDVKM. CDR3 sequence (DNA): TGTGCCAGCAGTTTAGACTACCAGGGGCGGGAGGAACAGCCCCAGCATTTT. It translates to CASSLDYQGREEQPQHF.

To note about this clone: Other DNA sequences within the sample encode an identical CDR3. The rearrangement links TRBV6-2 or TRBV6-3 to TRBJ2-3; D is ambiguous. Germline lookup yields CDR1 MNHEY and CDR2 SVGEGT. This CDR3 is built from 12 residues. V was cut by 5 bases and J by 0 bases, with 3 bases left in between. In DNA, the CDR3 is TGTGCCAGCAGTCTTAGCACAGATACGCAGTATTTT. This gives the protein CASSLSTDTQYF.